These T cell receptor beta chains were read from a single sample in a study of T-cell reconstitution after alpha-beta-depleted transplantation in children. TCRdb redid the calling of the PCR reads with MiXCR, one entry per CDR3 protein. Of 250,000 to 350,000 distinct CDR3 sequences listed, 9.9% are singletons. This specimen was PBMCs from the stem cell graft donor, taken from the stem cell graft. All receptors come from a human donor who donated a stem cell graft to a child with SCID. Each CDR3 is given with its conserved first and last residue. Some rows have no size entry. The others give once, few or many, or a class for an expanded clone.

length	V	size	J	CDR3
14	TRBV7-9	few	TRBJ2-2	CASSPTGTTGELFF
15	TRBV3-1	NA	TRBJ2-3	CACTKEVTGTHTQYF
13	TRBV12-3/TRBV12-4	few	TRBJ2-7	CASAGVDNYEQYF
17	TRBV15	NA	TRBJ2-1	CATSKAWDRGPYNEQFF
14	TRBV12-3/TRBV12-4	NA	TRBJ2-3	CASSLVGSADTQYF
14	TRBV5-1	NA	TRBJ1-5	CASSLTGQDQPQHF
14	TRBV5-1	NA	TRBJ2-1	CASSGGGGQVEQFF
16	TRBV7-9	NA	TRBJ2-5	CASSSTTGEVSETQYF
14	TRBV5-6	few	TRBJ1-1	CASSLSGVNTEAFF
14	TRBV6-1	few	TRBJ2-2	CASSGTGVVGELFF
15	TRBV6-5	many	TRBJ2-2	CASTPGQTNTGELFF
13	TRBV13	few	TRBJ1-5	CASSLHVNQPQHF
18	TRBV10-3	few	TRBJ2-1	CAISEWLAGGSSYNEQFF
15	TRBV4-1	few	TRBJ1-1	CASSPGQGSGTEAFF
15	TRBV4-1	few	TRBJ1-5	CASSQDWAAGSPQHF
15	TRBV5-8	NA	TRBJ2-1	CASSLVGASYNEQFF
16	TRBV3-1	NA	TRBJ2-7	CASSQGPQIGSYEQYF
13	TRBV2	few	TRBJ2-1	CASSGYLSDEQFF
15	TRBV5-1	few	TRBJ1-1	CASSLEARPNTEAFF
14	TRBV12-3/TRBV12-4	NA	TRBJ1-5	CASSKDPGNQPQHF
14	TRBV5-1	many	TRBJ1-1	CASSLKQLNTEAFF
14	TRBV7-3	few	TRBJ1-6	CASSSRPGGSPLHF
14	TRBV20-1	few	TRBJ1-2	CSAEGQGEFYGYTF
15	TRBV5-5	NA	TRBJ2-3	CASSGGITYTDTQYF
16	TRBV4-1	few	TRBJ2-1	CASSQSPESSYNEQFF
14	TRBV12-3/TRBV12-4	few	TRBJ2-1	CASSSRTSGNEQFF
14	TRBV7-3	few	TRBJ2-1	CASSQTQGSLGQFF
12	TRBV6-6	NA	TRBJ1-2	CASRAGNYGYTF
13	TRBV27	few	TRBJ2-7	CASGLGLSYEQYF
16	TRBV7-9	NA	TRBJ2-7	CASSSPTIHRGYEQYF
14	TRBV12-3/TRBV12-4	NA	TRBJ2-3	CASSLKGGVDTQYF
14	TRBV12-3/TRBV12-4	NA	TRBJ1-1	CASSPGNAYTEAFF
16	TRBV5-6	few	TRBJ1-1	CASSPGTVESYAEAFF
13	TRBV10-3	NA	TRBJ1-1	CAISRDPNTEAFF
15	TRBV7-2	NA	TRBJ2-2	CASSLVGGTTGELFF
15	TRBV6-1	NA	TRBJ2-3	CASRNGPTSTDTQYF
17	TRBV5-1	NA	TRBJ2-1	CASRGTGTLISYNEQFF
11	TRBV3-1	NA	TRBJ2-7	CASRGADEQYF
11	TRBV19	NA	TRBJ1-1	CASRTSTEAFF
15	TRBV6-2/TRBV6-3	NA	TRBJ2-5	CASSYRLAGVETQYF
16	TRBV27	NA	TRBJ1-5	CASSASGWGSNQPQHF
14	TRBV5-1	many	TRBJ1-2	CASRETGVIYGYTF
15	TRBV5-1	NA	TRBJ1-2	CASSLGQGNNYGYTF
15	TRBV7-3	few	TRBJ2-2	CASRQGGLNTGELFF
17	TRBV7-7	NA	TRBJ2-7	CASSLWLGASPHYEQYF
17	TRBV7-3	few	TRBJ2-2	CASSFGLAGVPPGELFF
12	TRBV20-1	NA	TRBJ1-6	CSAADSNSPLHF
15	TRBV20-1	NA	TRBJ1-2	CSANPLTGGVYGYTF
12	TRBV29-1	many	TRBJ1-2	CSVTGSDYGYTF
15	TRBV12-3/TRBV12-4	few	TRBJ2-7	CASNDGERGKYEQYF
18	TRBV3-1	many	TRBJ2-5	CASSQGGLAGAYQETQYF
12	TRBV12-5	NA	TRBJ2-3	CASGLVDLTQYF
17	TRBV4-2	NA	TRBJ1-5	CASSQAGRTTGGQPQHF
14	TRBV6-1	few	TRBJ1-2	CASSLGGRAYGYTF